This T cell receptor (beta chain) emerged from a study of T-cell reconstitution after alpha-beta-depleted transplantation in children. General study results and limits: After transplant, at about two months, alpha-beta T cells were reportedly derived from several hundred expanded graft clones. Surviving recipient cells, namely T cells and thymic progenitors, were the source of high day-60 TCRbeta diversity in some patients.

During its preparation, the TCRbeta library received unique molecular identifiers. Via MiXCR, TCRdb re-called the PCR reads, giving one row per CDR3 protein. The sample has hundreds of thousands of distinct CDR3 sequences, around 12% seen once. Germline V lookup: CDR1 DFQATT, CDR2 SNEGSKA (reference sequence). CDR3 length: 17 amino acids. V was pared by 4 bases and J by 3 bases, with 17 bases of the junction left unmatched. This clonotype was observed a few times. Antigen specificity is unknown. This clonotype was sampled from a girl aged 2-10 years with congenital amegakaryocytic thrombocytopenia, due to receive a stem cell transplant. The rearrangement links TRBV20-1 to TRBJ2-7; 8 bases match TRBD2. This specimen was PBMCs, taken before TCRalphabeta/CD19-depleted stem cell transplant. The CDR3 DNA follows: TGCAGTGCTATCCCGACCAAAGCGGGAGCCTTTGTCTACGAGCAGTACTTC. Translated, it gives CSAIPTKAGAFVYEQYF.